Here is one T cell receptor (beta chain) with its context. These data belong to a study of cytomegalovirus exposure and HLA in healthy donors. This table comes from immunoSEQ multiplex PCR, and its TCRdb copy is limited to in-frame clones, with some not included. Of 50,000 to 65,000 clones in the sample, about nine tenths are singletons; the top ten hold about 8.8%. Per the germline V gene, CDR1 is SGHNT and CDR2 is YENEEA. There are 14 residues in the CDR3. Trimming removed 1 base from V and 0 bases from J, with 6 bases in between. The sequence was obtained from a woman aged 18-29 years in good health and CMV-seropositive. Sequenced sample: PBMCs. J is TRBJ1-1 and V is TRBV11-3, with a weak D call TRBD1 (6 bases). The CDR3 DNA reads as TGTGCCAGCAGCTTAGGGACAGTGAACACTGAAGCTTTCTTT. It yields the protein CASSLGTVNTEAFF.